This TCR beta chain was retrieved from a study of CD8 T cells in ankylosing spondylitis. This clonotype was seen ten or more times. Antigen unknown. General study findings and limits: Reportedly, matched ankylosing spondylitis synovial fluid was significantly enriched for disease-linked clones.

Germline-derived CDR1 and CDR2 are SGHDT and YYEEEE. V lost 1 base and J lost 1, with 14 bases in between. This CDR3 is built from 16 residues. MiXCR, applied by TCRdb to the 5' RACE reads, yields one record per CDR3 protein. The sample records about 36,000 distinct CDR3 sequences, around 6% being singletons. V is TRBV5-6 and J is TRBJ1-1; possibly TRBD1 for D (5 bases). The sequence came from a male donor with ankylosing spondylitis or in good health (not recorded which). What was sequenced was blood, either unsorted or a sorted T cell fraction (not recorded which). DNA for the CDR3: TGTGCCAGCAGCTTGCGAGTGCAGGGAAGGAACACTGAAGCTTTCTTT. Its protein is CASSLRVQGRNTEAFF. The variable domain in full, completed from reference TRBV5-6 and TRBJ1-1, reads DAGVTQSPTHLIKTRGQQVTLRCSPKSGHDTVSWYQQALGQGPQFIFQYYEEEERQRGNFPDRFSGHQFPNYSSELNVNALLLGDSALYLCASSLRVQGRNTEAFFGQGTRLTVV.